These 17 T cell receptor beta chains share one sample of origin, sequenced in a study of T cell responses to AZD1222 COVID-19 vaccine (dated by TCRdb to the early 2020s). Library prep was done by the immunoSEQ multiplex PCR assay. The clones in this table, taken by TCRdb from immuneACCESS, are in-frame only. Not every clone is retained; where verified, under half of the shortfall comes from an unresolved V gene, and the cause of the rest is unknown. In this sample the table shows approximately 150,000 clones, more than 85% of which occur a single time. The ten biggest clones cover roughly 3.4% of the sample. This specimen's time point label, interpreted: about 28 days (+/-7) after the second vaccine dose. The sample was peripheral blood, taken 28 days after the second AZD1222 dose. These receptors all come from an adult who received the AZD1222 COVID-19 vaccine.

V is TRBV14 and J is TRBJ2-1; 10 bases fit TRBD2. V lost 3 bases to trimming and J lost 8 bases; unmatched junction nucleotides: 13. Germline V CDR1 and CDR2: SGHDN, FVKESK. CDR3 size: 17 residues. As DNA, the CDR3 is TGTGCCAGCAGCCACTATGGGGCTAGCGGGAGAGGCGATGAGCAGTTCTTC. Translated: CASSHYGASGRGDEQFF.

The CDR3 reads CASRPTWTGDLQETQYF. The CDR3 region has the DNA TGTGCCAGTCGACCAACCTGGACAGGAGATCTACAAGAGACCCAGTACTTC. The V and J genes are TRBV19 and TRBJ2-5; the match to TRBD1 covers 7 bases. V lost 8 bases to trimming and J lost 2 bases; unmatched junction nucleotides: 17. This CDR3 region has 17 residues. Per the germline V gene, CDR1 is LNHDA and CDR2 is SQIVND (reference sequence).

The gene calls are TRBV5-3 and TRBJ2-7; D might be TRBD1 (5 bases). TRBV5-3 is filed as an ORF, its function uncertain. V was cut by 0 bases and J by 6 bases, with 13 bases left in between. The CDR3 spans 14 residues. Here the CDR3 reads CARSLGPRVGEQYF. In DNA, the CDR3 is TGTGCCAGAAGCTTGGGTCCCAGGGTGGGCGAGCAGTACTTC.

The chain combines TRBV10-3 with TRBJ2-1; D gene uncertain. The germline V gene has CDR1 ENHRY and CDR2 SYGVKD. The CDR3 spans 13 residues. Deletions cut 3 bases from V and 2 bases from J, with 5 bases between. In DNA, the CDR3 is TGTGCCATCAGTGATATCACCTACAATGAGCAGTTCTTC. Its translation is CAISDITYNEQFF.

In DNA, the CDR3 is TGTGCCAGCAGCGGCGGACAGTTTAGCACAGATACGCAGTATTTT. It translates to CASSGGQFSTDTQYF. The J gene is TRBJ2-3, the V gene TRBV5-4, with D perhaps matching TRBD1 (6 bases). V lost 4 bases and J lost 0, with 12 bases in between. The CDR3 spans 15 residues. Germline CDR1 is SGHNT and CDR2 is YYREEE (reference sequence).

This clone came up once. The chain employs TRBV9 and TRBJ1-1; a possible D gene is TRBD1 (6 bases). The V gene's germline CDR1 is SGDLS and CDR2 YYNGEE. The germline V and J ends were trimmed by 0 bases and 5 bases, with 14 bases remaining between them. This CDR3 is 15 amino acids long. The CDR3 reads CASSVGHREGTEAFF. In DNA, the CDR3 is TGTGCCAGCAGCGTAGGGCACAGGGAGGGAACTGAAGCTTTCTTT.

This rearrangement joins TRBV28 to TRBJ1-1, with TRBD1 as a possible D gene (6 bases). CDR1 is MDHEN, CDR2 SYDVKM, per germline. The CDR3 covers 15 residues. Trimming took 5 bases from V and 2 from J, leaving 15 bases between them. The chain's CDR3 is CASSPWGAPNTEAFF. Here the CDR3 DNA reads TGTGCCAGCAGTCCTTGGGGGGCGCCTAACACTGAAGCTTTCTTT.

V gene TRBV19 combines with J gene TRBJ1-3; the D gene is possibly TRBD1 (5 bases). Trimming took off 10 bases at V and 5 bases at J, with 21 bases between the two ends. The CDR3 totals 15 residues. Germline V gives CDR1 LNHDA, CDR2 SQIVND (reference sequence). CDR3 amino acids: CATTRDGNLRNTIYF. In nucleotides, the CDR3 is TGTGCCACGACCCGGGACGGCAATCTAAGAAACACCATATATTTT.

The chain recombines TRBV6-5 with TRBJ1-2; D ambiguous. This CDR3 comprises 14 residues. The ends were cut back, 1 base at V and 4 bases at J, with 10 bases in the middle. Germline V gene lookup returns CDR1 MNHEY and CDR2 SVGAGI. In DNA form, the CDR3 reads TGTGCCAGCAGTTACTATCGCAGAGGCTATGGCTACACCTTC. Its protein product is CASSYYRRGYGYTF.

This rearrangement joins TRBV5-1 to TRBJ1-2, with TRBD1 matching over 8 bases. The CDR3 is 15 residues long. Trimming at V came to 4 bases and at J to 4 bases, leaving 9 bases not matched to a gene. CDR1 is SGHRS, CDR2 YFSETQ, per germline. The CDR3 nucleotides read TGCGCCAGCAGCGTGGACAGGGCCGGCGGCTATGGCTACACCTTC. Encoded protein: CASSVDRAGGYGYTF.

The chain joins TRBV19 to TRBJ2-1; D not certain. Per germline, CDR1 LNHDA and CDR2 SQIVND (reference sequence). The V end lost 4 bases, the J end lost 0 bases, and 7 bases lay between the germline ends. The CDR3 runs 14 residues. The CDR3 nucleotides are TGTGCCAGTAGTAGGACGGGCTCCTACAATGAGCAGTTCTTC. Translating gives CASSRTGSYNEQFF.

The V call is TRBV5-6, the J call TRBJ2-5, with TRBD1 matching 7 bases. This CDR3 has 17 amino acids. V shed 0 bases and J 5 bases; nucleotides not matched to a gene: 13. Germline V gives CDR1 SGHDT, CDR2 YYEEEE. CDR3 protein: CASSLVGRGSLAETQYF. CDR3 nucleotide sequence: TGTGCCAGCAGCTTGGTGGGCAGGGGGAGTTTAGCGGAGACCCAGTACTTC.

The chain has TRBV5-3 and TRBJ2-3, with a weak D call TRBD1 (6 bases). TRBV5-3 is an ORF for which the function is uncertain. The V end lost 3 bases, the J end lost 0 bases, and 14 bases lay between the germline ends. CDR3 length: 16 amino acids. This chain's CDR3 is CARSSSDRPSTDTQYF. CDR3 DNA: TGTGCCAGAAGCTCTTCGGACAGACCTAGCACAGATACGCAGTATTTT.

The chain employs TRBV15 and TRBJ2-3; D perhaps matches TRBD1 (5 bases). Germline lookup yields CDR1 LNHNV and CDR2 YYDKDF (reference sequence). The germline V and J ends were trimmed by 0 bases and 0 bases, with 13 bases remaining between them. The CDR3 is 17 amino acids. CDR3 protein: CATSRDFAGSSTDTQYF. CDR3 bases: TGTGCCACCAGCAGAGATTTTGCAGGGTCTAGCACAGATACGCAGTATTTT. Looking up the rest from reference TRBV15 and TRBJ2-3 gives the full variable domain: DAMVIQNPRYQVTQFGKPVTLSCSQTLNHNVMYWYQQKSSQAPKLLFHYYDKDFNNEADTPDNFQSRRPNTSFCFLDIRSPGLGDTAMYLCATSRDFAGSSTDTQYFGPGTRLTVL.

This chain uses TRBV19 with TRBJ1-2, with D unresolved. Germline CDR1 is LNHDA and CDR2 is SQIVND (reference sequence). The CDR3 is made up of 14 amino acids. The V end lost 6 bases, the J end lost 1 base, and 12 bases lay between the germline ends. CDR3 in amino acids: CASRPDTSNYGYTF. CDR3 sequence (DNA): TGTGCCAGTAGGCCCGACACCAGTAACTATGGCTACACCTTC.

The chain uses TRBV30 and TRBJ2-4, with D perhaps matching TRBD1 or TRBD2 (5 bases each). V lost 2 bases to trimming and J lost 8 bases, with 10 bases between them. CDR1 GTSNPN and CDR2 SVGIG come from the germline V gene (reference sequence). There are 12 residues in the CDR3. In DNA form, the CDR3 reads TGTGCCTGGAGTTTGAGGGGACACATTCAGTACTTC. This codes for CAWSLRGHIQYF.

This clone was found a few times. The genes are TRBV18 and TRBJ2-7, with a possible D match to TRBD1 (5 bases). CDR3 length: 13 residues. Germline CDR1 and CDR2: KGHSH and LQKENI. V lost 6 bases and J 4 bases, leaving 13 bases between the germline ends. Here the CDR3 reads CASSLNSGYEQYF. The CDR3 nucleotides read TGTGCCAGCTCTCTAAATTCAGGGTACGAGCAGTACTTC.